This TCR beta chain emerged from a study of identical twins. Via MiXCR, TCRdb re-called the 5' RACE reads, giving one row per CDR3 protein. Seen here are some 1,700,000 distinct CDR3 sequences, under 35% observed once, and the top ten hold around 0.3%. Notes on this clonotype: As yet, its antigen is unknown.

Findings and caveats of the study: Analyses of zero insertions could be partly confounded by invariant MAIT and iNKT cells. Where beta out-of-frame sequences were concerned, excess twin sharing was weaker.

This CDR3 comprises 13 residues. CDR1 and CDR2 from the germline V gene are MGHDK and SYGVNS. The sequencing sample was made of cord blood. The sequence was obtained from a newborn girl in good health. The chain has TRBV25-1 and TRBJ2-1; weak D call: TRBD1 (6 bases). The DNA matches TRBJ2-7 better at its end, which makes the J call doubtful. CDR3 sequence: CASSGQGHNEQYF. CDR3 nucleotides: TGTGCCAGCAGCGGCCAGGGACACAATGAGCAGTACTTC.